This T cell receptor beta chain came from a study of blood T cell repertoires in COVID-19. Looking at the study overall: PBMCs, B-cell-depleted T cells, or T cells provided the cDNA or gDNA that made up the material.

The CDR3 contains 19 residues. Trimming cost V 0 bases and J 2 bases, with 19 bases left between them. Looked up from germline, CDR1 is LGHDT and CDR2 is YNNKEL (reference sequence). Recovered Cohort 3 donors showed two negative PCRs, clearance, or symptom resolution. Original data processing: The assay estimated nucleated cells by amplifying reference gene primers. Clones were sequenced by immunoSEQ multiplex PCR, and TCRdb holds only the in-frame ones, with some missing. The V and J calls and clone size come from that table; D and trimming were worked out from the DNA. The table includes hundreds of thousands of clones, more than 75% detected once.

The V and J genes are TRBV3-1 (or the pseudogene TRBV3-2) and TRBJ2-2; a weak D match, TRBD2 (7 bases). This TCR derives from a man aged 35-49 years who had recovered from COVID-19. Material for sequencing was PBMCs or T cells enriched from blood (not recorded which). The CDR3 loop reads CASSQDPVAGALNTGELFF. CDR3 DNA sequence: TGTGCCAGCAGCCAAGATCCTGTTGCGGGGGCCTTAAACACCGGGGAGCTGTTTTTT.